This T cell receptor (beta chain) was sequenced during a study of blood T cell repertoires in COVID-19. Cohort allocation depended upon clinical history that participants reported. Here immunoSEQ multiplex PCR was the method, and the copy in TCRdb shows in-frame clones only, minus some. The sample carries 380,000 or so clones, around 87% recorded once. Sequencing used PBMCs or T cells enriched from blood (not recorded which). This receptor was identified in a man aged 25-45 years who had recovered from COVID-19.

The DNA for the CDR3 is TGTGCCAGCAGCTTTGGGACAGAAGCCTATGGCTACACCTTC. Protein sequence: CASSFGTEAYGYTF. The J gene is TRBJ1-2, the V gene TRBV5-8; TRBD1 agrees at 7 bases. This CDR3 contains 14 residues. The junction had 5 bases not matched to a gene; V was cut back by 2 bases and J by 4 bases. Germline lookup yields CDR1 SGHTS and CDR2 YDEGEE.